Listed below are T cell receptor beta chains from one sample, sequenced in a study of CD8 T cells in Susac syndrome. TCRdb itself ran the immunoSEQ multiplex PCR reads through MiXCR, one entry per CDR3 protein. The sample carries some 77,000 distinct CDR3 sequences, around 93% recorded once. Sequencing was carried out using CD4+ T cells from PBMCs. All receptors come from a human donor with Susac syndrome. The CDR3 runs from the conserved cysteine through the conserved F or W. A D gene is named only where the DNA matches it firmly. Clone size appears in some rows only: once, few, many, or a class for an expanded clone.

v_gene,d_gene,j_gene,abundance,CDR3aa,CDR3nt
TRBV9,NA,TRBJ2-2,once,CASSVDLATLNTGELFF,TGTGCCAGCAGCGTAGATCTGGCGACCCTTAACACCGGGGAGCTGTTTTTT
TRBV7-2,TRBD2,TRBJ2-7,once,CASSLGVSGGQYEQYF,TGTGCCAGCAGCTTAGGTGTTAGCGGGGGGCAGTACGAGCAGTACTTC
TRBV27,TRBD1,TRBJ1-5,NA,CASSLAQGVGPQHF,TGTGCCAGCAGTTTAGCACAGGGGGTCGGGCCCCAGCATTTT
TRBV28,NA,TRBJ1-6,NA,CATGESPLHF,TGTGCCACAGGGGAATCACCCCTCCACTTT
TRBV5-1,NA,TRBJ1-1,NA,CASSLFAGGLNTEAFF,TGCGCCAGCAGCTTGTTTGCCGGGGGTCTTAACACTGAAGCTTTCTTT
TRBV19,TRBD1,TRBJ1-2,NA,CASSIGDRNYGYTF,TGTGCCAGTAGTATTGGGGACAGGAACTATGGCTACACCTTC
TRBV2,NA,TRBJ2-5,NA,CASSVLDMETQYF,TGTGCCAGCAGTGTACTAGATATGGAGACCCAGTACTTC
TRBV12-3/TRBV12-4,NA,TRBJ1-1,NA,CASSLNRWLGDAFF,TGTGCCAGCAGTTTAAATAGGTGGTTGGGTGATGCTTTCTTT
TRBV10-3,TRBD1,TRBJ1-2,NA,CAISPGQGAFGYTF,TGTGCCATCAGTCCGGGACAGGGGGCTTTTGGCTACACCTTC
TRBV7-2,NA,TRBJ1-3,NA,CASSFSGNTIYF,TGTGCCAGCAGCTTCTCTGGAAACACCATATATTTT
TRBV11-2,TRBD2,TRBJ2-3,NA,CASSFRTSGVVGDTQYF,TGTGCCAGCAGCTTTCGTACGAGCGGGGTGGTCGGAGATACGCAGTATTTT
TRBV6-2/TRBV6-3,NA,TRBJ2-1,NA,CASSSDYNEQFF,TGTGCCAGCAGTTCCGATTACAATGAGCAGTTCTTC
TRBV5-1,NA,TRBJ2-7,NA,CASSPAERVSIYEQYF,TGCGCCAGCAGCCCTGCTGAGCGCGTCTCTATCTACGAGCAGTACTTC
TRBV2,TRBD1,TRBJ1-5,NA,CASSEDRASNQPQHF,TGTGCCAGCAGTGAGGACAGGGCTTCCAATCAGCCCCAGCATTTT
TRBV5-1,TRBD2,TRBJ2-1,NA,CASSWGLAGGYNEQFF,TGCGCCAGCAGCTGGGGACTAGCGGGGGGCTACAATGAGCAGTTCTTC
TRBV7-2,NA,TRBJ1-1,few,CASSWAGVEAFF,TGTGCCAGCAGCTGGGCAGGCGTTGAAGCTTTCTTT
TRBV20-1,TRBD1,TRBJ1-5,NA,CSARATGYDNQPQHF,TGCAGTGCTAGGGCGACAGGGTACGACAATCAGCCCCAGCATTTT
TRBV29-1,NA,TRBJ1-1,NA,CSARVDLQNTEAFF,TGCAGCGCGAGGGTGGACCTGCAGAACACTGAAGCTTTCTTT
TRBV6-2/TRBV6-3,TRBD2,TRBJ2-7,once,CASSSHSGGSSYEQYF,TGTGCCAGCAGTTCCCATAGCGGGGGGAGCTCCTACGAGCAGTACTTC
TRBV6-5,NA,TRBJ2-3,NA,CASSYSFYRVTSTDTQYF,TGTGCCAGCAGTTACTCGTTTTACAGGGTCACTAGCACAGATACGCAGTATTTT
TRBV6-5,TRBD1,TRBJ1-6,NA,CASSYRGPAYNSPLHF,TGTGCCAGCAGTTACAGGGGGCCAGCCTATAATTCACCCCTCCACTTT
TRBV6-1,TRBD1,TRBJ1-2,NA,CGSSDRGLAGYTF,TGTGGCAGCAGTGACAGGGGGCTAGCCGGCTACACCTTC
TRBV20-1,NA,TRBJ1-1,NA,CSAVDTHNRDTEAFF,TGCAGTGCAGTAGACACCCACAATAGGGACACTGAAGCTTTCTTT
TRBV30,TRBD1,TRBJ1-1,NA,CARKSVPGQGGDTEAFF,TGTGCTCGGAAATCAGTGCCTGGACAGGGAGGCGACACTGAAGCTTTCTTT
TRBV28,NA,TRBJ2-7,once,CASRGGQWDEQYF,TGTGCCAGCCGGGGGGGACAGTGGGACGAGCAGTACTTC
TRBV7-3,TRBD1,TRBJ2-7,NA,CASSFGQGHEQYF,TGTGCCAGCAGCTTTGGACAGGGCCACGAGCAGTACTTC
TRBV11-3,TRBD1,TRBJ1-2,NA,CASRPGGHGYTF,TGTGCCAGCAGACCAGGGGGCCATGGCTACACCTTC
TRBV7-9,TRBD1,TRBJ1-2,NA,CASSLGQGGGYTF,TGTGCCAGCAGCTTAGGACAGGGAGGCGGCTACACCTTC
TRBV25-1,NA,TRBJ1-6,NA,CASSDLRGNSPLHF,TGTGCCAGCAGTGATCTCAGAGGCAATTCACCCCTCCACTTT
TRBV19,NA,TRBJ1-5,NA,CASSIEGLGVPQHF,TGTGCCAGTAGTATTGAGGGCCTCGGGGTCCCCCAGCATTTT
TRBV4-1,NA,TRBJ2-3,NA,CASSQDPGGGGVSTDTQYF,TGCGCCAGCAGCCAAGATCCAGGGGGGGGCGGGGTCAGCACAGATACGCAGTATTTT
TRBV15,NA,TRBJ2-7,NA,CATSRERGDSYEQYF,TGTGCCACCAGCAGAGAGAGGGGGGATTCCTACGAGCAGTACTTC
TRBV12-5,NA,TRBJ2-1,NA,CASGPSSVVEEQFF,TGTGCTAGTGGTCCCTCTTCGGTGGTGGAGGAGCAGTTCTTC
TRBV6-5,NA,TRBJ1-4,NA,CASSYARGISTNEKLFF,TGTGCCAGCAGTTACGCGCGGGGGATATCAACTAATGAAAAACTGTTTTTT
TRBV6-2/TRBV6-3,NA,TRBJ2-7,few,CASSWQGIYEQYF,TGTGCCAGCAGTTGGCAGGGGATCTACGAGCAGTACTTC
TRBV27,NA,TRBJ2-3,once,CASSFSQSSTDTQYF,TGTGCCAGCAGTTTTTCTCAGTCGAGCACAGATACGCAGTATTTT
TRBV20-1,TRBD2,TRBJ2-5,NA,CSARDFFTSGALQETQYF,TGCAGTGCTAGAGACTTTTTTACTAGCGGGGCGCTCCAAGAGACCCAGTACTTC
TRBV20-1,NA,TRBJ2-2,NA,CSAQQGRRELFF,TGCAGTGCACAGCAGGGTAGGAGGGAGCTGTTTTTT
TRBV20-1,NA,TRBJ1-5,NA,CSASGSNQPQHF,TGCAGTGCTAGTGGCAGCAATCAGCCCCAGCATTTT
TRBV6-1,NA,TRBJ2-3,NA,CASSLDIGALDTQYF,TGTGCCAGCAGCTTGGACATCGGAGCCTTAGATACGCAGTATTTT
TRBV19,NA,TRBJ2-2,NA,CASRETGLHTGELFF,TGTGCCAGTAGGGAGACTGGACTACACACCGGGGAGCTGTTTTTT
TRBV3-1,NA,TRBJ2-5,NA,CASSQGLLQETQYF,TGTGCCAGCAGCCAAGGACTTCTTCAAGAGACCCAGTACTTC
TRBV20-1,NA,TRBJ2-1,NA,CSSGAGYNEQFF,TGCAGCTCGGGGGCCGGTTACAATGAGCAGTTCTTC